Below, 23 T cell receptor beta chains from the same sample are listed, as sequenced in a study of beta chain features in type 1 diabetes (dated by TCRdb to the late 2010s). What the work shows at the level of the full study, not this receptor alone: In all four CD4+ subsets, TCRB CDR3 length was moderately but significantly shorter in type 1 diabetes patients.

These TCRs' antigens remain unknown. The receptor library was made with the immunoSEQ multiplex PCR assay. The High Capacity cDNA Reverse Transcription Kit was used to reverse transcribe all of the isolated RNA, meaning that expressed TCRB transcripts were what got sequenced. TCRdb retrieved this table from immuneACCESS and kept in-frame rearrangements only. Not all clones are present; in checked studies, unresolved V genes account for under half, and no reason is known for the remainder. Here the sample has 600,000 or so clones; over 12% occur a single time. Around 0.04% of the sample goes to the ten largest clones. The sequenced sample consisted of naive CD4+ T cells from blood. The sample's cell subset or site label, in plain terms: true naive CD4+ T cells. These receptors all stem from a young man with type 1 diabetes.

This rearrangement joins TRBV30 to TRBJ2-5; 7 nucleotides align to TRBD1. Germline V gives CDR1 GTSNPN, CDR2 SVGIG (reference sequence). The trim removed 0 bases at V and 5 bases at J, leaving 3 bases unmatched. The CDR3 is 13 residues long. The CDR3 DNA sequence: TGTGCCTGGAGTGTACAGGGGCCCGAGACCCAGTACTTC. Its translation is CAWSVQGPETQYF. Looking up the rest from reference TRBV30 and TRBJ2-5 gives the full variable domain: SQTIHQWPATLVQPVGSPLSLECTVEGTSNPNLYWYRQAAGRGLQLLFYSVGIGQISSEVPQNLSASRPQDRQFILSSKKLLLSDSGFYLCAWSVQGPETQYFGPGTRLLVL.

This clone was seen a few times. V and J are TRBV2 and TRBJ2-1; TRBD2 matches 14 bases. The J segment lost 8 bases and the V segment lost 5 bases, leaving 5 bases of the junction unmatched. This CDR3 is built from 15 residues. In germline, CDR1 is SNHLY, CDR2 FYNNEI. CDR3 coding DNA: TGTGCCAGCAGTCTAGGGACTAGCGGGAGCCATGAGCAGTTCTTC. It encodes CASSLGTSGSHEQFF.

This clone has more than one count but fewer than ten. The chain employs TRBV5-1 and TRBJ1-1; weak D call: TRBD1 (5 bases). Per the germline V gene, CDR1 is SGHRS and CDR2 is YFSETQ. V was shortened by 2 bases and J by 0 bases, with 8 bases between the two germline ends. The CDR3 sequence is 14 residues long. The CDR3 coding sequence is TGCGCCAGCAGCTTTGGGGCCATGAACACTGAAGCTTTCTTT. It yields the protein CASSFGAMNTEAFF.

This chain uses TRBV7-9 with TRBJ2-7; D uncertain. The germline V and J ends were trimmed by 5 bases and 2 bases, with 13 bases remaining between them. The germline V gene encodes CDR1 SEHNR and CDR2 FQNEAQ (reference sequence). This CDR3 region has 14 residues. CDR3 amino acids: CASSLTGATYEQYF. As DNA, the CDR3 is TGTGCCAGCAGCCTTACTGGCGCTACCTACGAGCAGTACTTC.

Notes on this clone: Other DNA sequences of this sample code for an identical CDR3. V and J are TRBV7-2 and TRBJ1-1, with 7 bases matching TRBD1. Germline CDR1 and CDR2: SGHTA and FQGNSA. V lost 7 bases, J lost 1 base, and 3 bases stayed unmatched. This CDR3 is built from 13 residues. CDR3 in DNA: TGTGCCAGCACTAGACAGGGGAACACTGAAGCTTTCTTT. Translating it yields CASTRQGNTEAFF.

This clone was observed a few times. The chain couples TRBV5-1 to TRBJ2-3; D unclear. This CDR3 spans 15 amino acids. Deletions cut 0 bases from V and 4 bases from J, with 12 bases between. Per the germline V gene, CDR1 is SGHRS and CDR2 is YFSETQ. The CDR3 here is CASSLGTLGPDTQYF. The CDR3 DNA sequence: TGCGCCAGCAGCTTGGGTACCCTGGGCCCAGATACGCAGTATTTT.

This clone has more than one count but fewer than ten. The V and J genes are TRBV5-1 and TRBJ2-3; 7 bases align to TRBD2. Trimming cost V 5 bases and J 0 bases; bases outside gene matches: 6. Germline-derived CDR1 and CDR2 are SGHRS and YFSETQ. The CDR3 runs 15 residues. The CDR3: CASRRSGESTDTQYF. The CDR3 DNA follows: TGCGCCAGCAGAAGGAGCGGGGAGAGCACAGATACGCAGTATTTT.

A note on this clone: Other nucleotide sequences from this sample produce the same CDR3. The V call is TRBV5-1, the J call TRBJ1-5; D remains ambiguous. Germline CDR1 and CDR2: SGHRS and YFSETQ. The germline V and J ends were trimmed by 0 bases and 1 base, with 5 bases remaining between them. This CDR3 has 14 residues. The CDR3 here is CASSLGGSNQPQHF. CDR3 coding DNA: TGCGCCAGCAGCTTGGGCGGAAGCAATCAGCCCCAGCATTTT.

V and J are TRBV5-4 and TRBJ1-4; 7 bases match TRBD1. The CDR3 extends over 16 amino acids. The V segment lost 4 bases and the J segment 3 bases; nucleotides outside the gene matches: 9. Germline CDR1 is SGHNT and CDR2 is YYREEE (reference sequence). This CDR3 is CASSPSRDSSNEKLFF. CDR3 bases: TGTGCCAGCAGCCCTTCTCGGGACAGCTCTAATGAAAAACTGTTTTTT.

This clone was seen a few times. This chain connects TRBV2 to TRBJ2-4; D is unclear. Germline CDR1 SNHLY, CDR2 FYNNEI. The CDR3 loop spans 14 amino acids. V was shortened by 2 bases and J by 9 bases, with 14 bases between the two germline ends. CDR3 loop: CASSESARWGIQYF. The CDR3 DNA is TGTGCCAGCAGTGAATCTGCCCGCTGGGGCATTCAGTACTTC.

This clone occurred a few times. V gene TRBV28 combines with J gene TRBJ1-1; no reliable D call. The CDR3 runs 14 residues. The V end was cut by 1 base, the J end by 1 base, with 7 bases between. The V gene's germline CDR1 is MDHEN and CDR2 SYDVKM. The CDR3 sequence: CASSLSLANTEAFF. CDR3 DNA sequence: TGTGCCAGCAGTTTATCACTGGCGAACACTGAAGCTTTCTTT.

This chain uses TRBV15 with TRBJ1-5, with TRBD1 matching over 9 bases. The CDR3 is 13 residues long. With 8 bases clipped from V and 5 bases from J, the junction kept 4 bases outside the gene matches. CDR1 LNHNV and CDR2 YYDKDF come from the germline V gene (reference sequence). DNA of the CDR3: TGTGCCACCGGGACAGGGTTGGATCAGCCCCAGCATTTT. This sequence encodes CATGTGLDQPQHF.

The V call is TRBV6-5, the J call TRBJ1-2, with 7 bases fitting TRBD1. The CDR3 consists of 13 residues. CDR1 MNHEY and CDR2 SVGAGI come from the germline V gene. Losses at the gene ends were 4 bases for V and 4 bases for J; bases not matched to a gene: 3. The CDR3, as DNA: TGTGCCAGCAGTTTAGACAGGGTCTATGGCTACACCTTC. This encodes CASSLDRVYGYTF.

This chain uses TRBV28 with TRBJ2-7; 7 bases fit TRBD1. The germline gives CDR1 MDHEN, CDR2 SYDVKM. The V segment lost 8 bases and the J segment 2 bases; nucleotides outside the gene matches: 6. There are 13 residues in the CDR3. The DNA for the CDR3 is TGTGCCAGCGCGACAGGGCAGACCTACGAGCAGTACTTC. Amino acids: CASATGQTYEQYF. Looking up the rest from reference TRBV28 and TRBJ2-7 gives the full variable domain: DVKVTQSSRYLVKRTGEKVFLECVQDMDHENMFWYRQDPGLGLRLIYFSYDVKMKEKGDIPEGYSVSREKKERFSLILESASTNQTSMYLCASATGQTYEQYFGPGTRLTVT.

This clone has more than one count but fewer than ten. As DNA, the CDR3 is TGTGCCAGCAGTTTGGACCCGTACCAAGAGACCCAGTACTTC. The encoded protein is CASSLDPYQETQYF. This sequence joins TRBV11-3 and TRBJ2-5; no definite D call. The CDR3 sequence is 14 residues long. V shed 6 bases and J shed 0 bases, with 11 bases lying between them. The V gene's germline CDR1 is SGHNT and CDR2 YENEEA.

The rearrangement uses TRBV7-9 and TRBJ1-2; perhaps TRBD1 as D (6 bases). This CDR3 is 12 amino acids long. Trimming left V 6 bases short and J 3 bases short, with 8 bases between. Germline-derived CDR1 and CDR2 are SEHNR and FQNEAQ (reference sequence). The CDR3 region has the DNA TGTGCCAGCAGTTACAGGGACTATGGCTACACCTTC. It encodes CASSYRDYGYTF.

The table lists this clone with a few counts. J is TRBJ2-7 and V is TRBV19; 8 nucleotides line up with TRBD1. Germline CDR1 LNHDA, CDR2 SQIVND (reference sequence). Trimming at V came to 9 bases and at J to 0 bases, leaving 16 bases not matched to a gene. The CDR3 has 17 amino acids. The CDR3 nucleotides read TGTGCCAGCGAGGGCTCGGACAGGGACCCCCGCTCCTACGAGCAGTACTTC. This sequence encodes CASEGSDRDPRSYEQYF.

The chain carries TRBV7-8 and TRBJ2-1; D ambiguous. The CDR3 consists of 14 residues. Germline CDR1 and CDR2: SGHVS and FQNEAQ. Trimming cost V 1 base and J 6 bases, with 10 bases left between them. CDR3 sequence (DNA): TGTGCCAGCAGCTTAGTGGGCTATCTCAATGAGCAGTTCTTC. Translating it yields CASSLVGYLNEQFF.

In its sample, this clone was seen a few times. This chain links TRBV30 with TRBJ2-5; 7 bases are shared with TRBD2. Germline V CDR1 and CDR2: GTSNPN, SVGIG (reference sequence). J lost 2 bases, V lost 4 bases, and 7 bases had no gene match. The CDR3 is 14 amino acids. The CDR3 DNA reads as TGTGCCTGGAATGAGGGAGGGTTTCAAGAGACCCAGTACTTC. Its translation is CAWNEGGFQETQYF.

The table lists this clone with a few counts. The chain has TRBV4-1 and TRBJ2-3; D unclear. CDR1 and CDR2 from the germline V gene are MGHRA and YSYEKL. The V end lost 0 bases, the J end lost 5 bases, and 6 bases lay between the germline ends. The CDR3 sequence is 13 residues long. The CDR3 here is CASSQDSEDTQYF. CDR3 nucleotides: TGCGCCAGCAGCCAAGATTCTGAAGATACGCAGTATTTT.

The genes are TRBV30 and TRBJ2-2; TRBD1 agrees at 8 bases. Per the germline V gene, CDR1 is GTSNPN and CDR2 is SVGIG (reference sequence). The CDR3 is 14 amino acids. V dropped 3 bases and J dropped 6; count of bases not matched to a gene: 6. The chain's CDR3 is CAWRDRVIAGELFF. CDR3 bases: TGTGCCTGGAGGGACAGGGTTATAGCCGGGGAGCTGTTTTTT.

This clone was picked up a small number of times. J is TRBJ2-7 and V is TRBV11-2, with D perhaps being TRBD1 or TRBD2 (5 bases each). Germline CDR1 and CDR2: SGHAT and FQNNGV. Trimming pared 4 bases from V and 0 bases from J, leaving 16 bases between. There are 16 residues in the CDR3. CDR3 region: CASSSLLGPSSYEQYF. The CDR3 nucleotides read TGTGCCAGCAGCTCTTTACTGGGACCCAGCTCCTACGAGCAGTACTTC.

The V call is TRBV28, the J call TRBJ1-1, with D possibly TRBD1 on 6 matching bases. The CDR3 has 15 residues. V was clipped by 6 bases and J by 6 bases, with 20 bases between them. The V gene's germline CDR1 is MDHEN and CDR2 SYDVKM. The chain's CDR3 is CASSPRGGRFPEAFF. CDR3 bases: TGTGCCAGCAGCCCAAGGGGGGGGCGCTTCCCTGAAGCTTTCTTT.